This TCR beta chain was identified in a study of Tregs in tolerant kidney transplant recipients. Whole-study findings and limits: Biological reproducibility was not directly addressed, but technical replication error appeared minimal. Activated donor B cell expansion appeared to reveal the most relevant donor-specific TCRbeta repertoire. Few patients were studied, so findings need validation in larger groups.

Clones were sequenced by immunoSEQ multiplex PCR, and TCRdb holds only the in-frame ones, with some missing. The sample has tens of thousands of clones; roughly 84% are singletons. Thawed PBMCs were FACS-sorted into unstimulated CD4+CD25+CD127- regulatory T cells, CD4+CD25- non-regulatory cells, CD4 and CD8 cells. Trimming shortened V by 4 bases and J by 9 bases, and 17 bases separated the two germline ends. The CDR3 is 15 amino acids. Germline assignment: CDR1 SGDLS and CDR2 YYNGEE. Of note for this clone: The antigen is undetermined.

V gene TRBV9 combines with J gene TRBJ1-6, with D possibly being TRBD1 (6 bases). This clonotype was obtained from a human donor in good health. Input material: CD4+ T cells from blood. DNA of the CDR3: TGTGCCAGCAGCCCCCGACAGGCCCCTTCTTCACCCCTCCACTTT. As protein: CASSPRQAPSSPLHF.